These 10 T cell receptor beta chains originate from one sample sequenced in a study of cytomegalovirus exposure and HLA in healthy donors. PCR amplification relied on 60 Vbeta primers (plus 13 Jbeta primers). The assay was immunoSEQ multiplex PCR, and TCRdb's table has in-frame clones only and misses some. The data show around 220,000 clones, around 80% seen once. The sample consisted of PBMCs. These receptor sequences come from a girl aged 2-10 years in good health and CMV-seronegative.

This clone was observed a single time. The chain has TRBV7-6 and TRBJ2-5, with 7 nucleotides matching TRBD1. The J segment lost 0 bases and the V segment lost 5 bases, leaving 3 bases of the junction unmatched. Germline CDR1 and CDR2: SGHVS and FNYEAQ. CDR3 length equals 14 residues. CDR3 in DNA: TGTGCCAGCAGCCTGACAGGGTACCAAGAGACCCAGTACTTC. It yields the protein CASSLTGYQETQYF.

The chain links TRBV11-2 to TRBJ2-7; the D gene is possibly TRBD2 (5 bases). Germline V CDR1 and CDR2: SGHAT, FQNNGV. V was cut by 5 bases and J by 2 bases, with 10 bases left in between. The CDR3 covers 13 residues. The CDR3 is CASSGLGPYEQYF. The CDR3 bases are TGTGCCAGCAGCGGACTCGGACCCTACGAGCAGTACTTC. The full variable domain, in which reference TRBV11-2 and TRBJ2-7 provide the parts outside the CDR3, is EAGVAQSPRYKIIEKRQSVAFWCNPISGHATLYWYQQILGQGPKLLIQFQNNGVVDDSQLPKDRFSAERLKGVDSTLKIQPAKLEDSAVYLCASSGLGPYEQYFGPGTRLTVT.

This chain joins TRBV19 and TRBJ2-7; a possible D gene is TRBD2 (5 bases). The V gene's germline CDR1 is LNHDA and CDR2 SQIVND (reference sequence). The CDR3 is 12 residues long. V lost 8 bases and J lost 4, with 12 bases in between. Here the CDR3 DNA reads TGTGCCAGTTTCGACGGGGATTACGAGCAGTACTTC. Residues: CASFDGDYEQYF.

With respect to this clone: Other DNA sequences in this specimen translate into the identical CDR3. The V call is TRBV19, the J call TRBJ1-5, with D unclear. Germline V gene data show CDR1 as LNHDA and CDR2 as SQIVND (reference sequence). V was trimmed by 1 base and J by 0 bases, leaving 7 bases between them. The CDR3 loop spans 15 amino acids. The DNA of the CDR3 is TGTGCCAGTAGTATAGGCGGGTATAGCAATCAGCCCCAGCATTTT. Residues: CASSIGGYSNQPQHF.

The sample holds one count of this clone. The chain joins TRBV6-1 to TRBJ1-2, with D unclear. Trimming removed 6 bases from V and 2 bases from J, with 10 bases in between. This CDR3 has 13 residues. The germline V gene has CDR1 MNHNS and CDR2 SASEGT. The CDR3 bases are TGTGCCAGCAGCTTGAGGGAGAACTATGGCTACACCTTC. Protein sequence: CASSLRENYGYTF.

This clone was found once. V is TRBV5-1 and J is TRBJ1-3, with 9 bases aligning to TRBD1. V lost 4 bases to trimming and J lost 4 bases; unmatched junction nucleotides: 9. This CDR3 is built from 16 residues. CDR1 is SGHRS, CDR2 YFSETQ, per germline. CDR3 nucleotide sequence: TGCGCCAGCAGCCCGTTTGAGACAGGGGGAGGAAACACCATATATTTT. Amino acid sequence: CASSPFETGGGNTIYF. Full variable domain (missing parts from reference TRBV5-1 and TRBJ1-3): KAGVTQTPRYLIKTRGQQVTLSCSPISGHRSVSWYQQTPGQGLQFLFEYFSETQRNKGNFPGRFSGRQFSNSRSEMNVSTLELGDSALYLCASSPFETGGGNTIYFGEGSWLTVV.

The chain couples TRBV19 to TRBJ1-1; TRBD1 matches at 7 bases. CDR1 and CDR2 (germline): LNHDA, SQIVND (reference sequence). V shed 7 bases, J shed 5 bases, and the junction held 19 bases outside the gene matches. CDR3 size: 17 residues. The CDR3: CASTPPGQLAPWTEAFF. The CDR3 nucleotides read TGTGCCAGTACCCCCCCGGGACAGTTGGCGCCGTGGACTGAAGCTTTCTTT.

The gene calls are TRBV4-1 and TRBJ2-3; TRBD2 matches 8 bases. V dropped 1 base and J dropped 3; count of bases not matched to a gene: 9. Germline V gives CDR1 MGHRA, CDR2 YSYEKL. This CDR3 has 17 residues. CDR3 DNA sequence: TGCGCCAGCAGCCAAGGTGCCCGAAGCGGGGGAACAGATACGCAGTATTTT. It translates to CASSQGARSGGTDTQYF.

A single count supports this clone. The chain is built from TRBV19 and TRBJ2-5, with 13 bases that match TRBD2. Germline CDR1 and CDR2: LNHDA and SQIVND (reference sequence). The CDR3 consists of 18 residues. V shed 5 bases and J 3 bases; nucleotides not matched to a gene: 12. In nucleotides, the CDR3 is TGTGCCAGTAGTCCCAGGACTAGCGGGGGATTCCCGGAAGAGACCCAGTACTTC. It translates to CASSPRTSGGFPEETQYF.

The chain couples TRBV6-1 to TRBJ1-1; D is ambiguous. This CDR3 is 13 amino acids long. V lost 0 bases and J 6 bases, leaving 8 bases between the germline ends. CDR1 and CDR2 from the germline V gene are MNHNS and SASEGT. CDR3 bases: TGTGCCAGCAGTGAAGCGCTGAGGCCTGAAGCTTTCTTT. Encoded protein: CASSEALRPEAFF.